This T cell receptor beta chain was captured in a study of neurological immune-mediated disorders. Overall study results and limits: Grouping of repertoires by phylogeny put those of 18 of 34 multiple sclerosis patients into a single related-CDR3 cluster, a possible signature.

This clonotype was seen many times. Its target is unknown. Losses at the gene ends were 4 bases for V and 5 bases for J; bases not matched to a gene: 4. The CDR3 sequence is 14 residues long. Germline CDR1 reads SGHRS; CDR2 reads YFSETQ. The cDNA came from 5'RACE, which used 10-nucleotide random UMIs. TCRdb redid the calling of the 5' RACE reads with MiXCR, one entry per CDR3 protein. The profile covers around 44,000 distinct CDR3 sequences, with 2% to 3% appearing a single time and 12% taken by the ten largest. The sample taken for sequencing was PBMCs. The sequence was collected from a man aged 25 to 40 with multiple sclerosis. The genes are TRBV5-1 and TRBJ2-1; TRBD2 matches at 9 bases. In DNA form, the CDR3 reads TGCGCCAGCAGCAGCGGGGGGTCCCACAATGAGCAGTTCTTC. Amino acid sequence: CASSSGGSHNEQFF. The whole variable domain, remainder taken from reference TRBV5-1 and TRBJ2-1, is KAGVTQTPRYLIKTRGQQVTLSCSPISGHRSVSWYQQTPGQGLQFLFEYFSETQRNKGNFPGRFSGRQFSNSRSEMNVSTLELGDSALYLCASSSGGSHNEQFFGPGTRLTVL.